These 23 T cell receptor beta chains came from one sample sequenced in a study of cytomegalovirus exposure and HLA in healthy donors. Primers for the PCR totalled 60 Vbeta and 13 Jbeta. Method: immunoSEQ multiplex PCR; TCRdb's copy keeps in-frame clones and lacks some. This sample has about 190,000 clones; about four fifths occur once, and the top ten carry approximately 1.6%. Sequencing was carried out using PBMCs. Receptor source: a man aged 35 to 55 in good health and CMV-seropositive.

The chain is built from TRBV19 and TRBJ1-1; a weak D match, TRBD1 (6 bases). Trimming took off 7 bases at V and 3 bases at J, with 15 bases between the two ends. The CDR3 runs 14 residues. Germline V CDR1 and CDR2: LNHDA, SQIVND (reference sequence). This CDR3 is CASTPRGGYTEAFF. CDR3 bases: TGTGCCAGTACCCCAAGAGGGGGTTACACTGAAGCTTTCTTT. Complete variable domain (other parts from reference TRBV19 and TRBJ1-1): DGGITQSPKYLFRKEGQNVTLSCEQNLNHDAMYWYRQDPGQGLRLIYYSQIVNDFQKGDIAEGYSVSREKKESFPLTVTSAQKNPTAFYLCASTPRGGYTEAFFGQGTRLTVV.

The V and J genes are TRBV5-1 and TRBJ2-7, with 7 positions matching TRBD1. The CDR3 covers 16 residues. The germline V gene encodes CDR1 SGHRS and CDR2 YFSETQ. Unmatched junction bases numbered 8, after V lost 2 bases and J lost 0 bases. CDR3 amino acids: CASSFLRQGASYEQYF. The DNA for the CDR3 is TGCGCCAGCAGCTTCTTAAGACAGGGAGCCTCCTACGAGCAGTACTTC.

The chain is built from TRBV5-4 and TRBJ2-2; a weak D match, TRBD2 (5 bases). V lost 5 bases, J lost 8 bases, and 22 bases lay in between. The CDR3 runs 16 residues. Germline CDR1 reads SGHNT; CDR2 reads YYREEE (reference sequence). The CDR3 sequence: CASSNPKGARAGELFF. The CDR3, as DNA: TGTGCCAGCAGTAATCCGAAGGGAGCCCGGGCAGGGGAGCTGTTTTTT.

This clone was observed a handful of times. The sample has other DNA sequences that encode this CDR3 too. This chain links TRBV6-5 with TRBJ1-1, with a weak D call TRBD1 (5 bases). This CDR3 region has 14 residues. Germline V gene lookup returns CDR1 MNHEY and CDR2 SVGAGI. The germline V and J ends were trimmed by 5 bases and 4 bases, with 14 bases remaining between them. DNA of the CDR3: TGTGCCAGCAGTGTTGGGGGAGGCGGCACTGAAGCTTTCTTT. It yields the protein CASSVGGGGTEAFF.

The genes are TRBV19 and TRBJ2-7, with 9 bases lining up with TRBD2. Germline values: CDR1 LNHDA, CDR2 SQIVND (reference sequence). V lost 10 bases and J lost 1; bases outside the gene matches: 8. The CDR3 totals 14 residues. For the CDR3, the DNA is TGTGCCACCACCCGGACTAGCGATTCCTACGAGCAGTACTTC. Its protein product is CATTRTSDSYEQYF.

This sequence joins TRBV4-1 and TRBJ2-1, with 8 bases that match TRBD2. The CDR3 is 17 amino acids. V gave up 2 bases and J gave up 4 bases; unmatched junction bases: 10. Per germline, CDR1 MGHRA and CDR2 YSYEKL. The CDR3 sequence: CASSQPSAGVIYNEQFF. The CDR3 DNA follows: TGCGCCAGCAGCCAACCATCAGCGGGAGTTATTTACAATGAGCAGTTCTTC.

The chain combines TRBV15 with TRBJ1-1, with D tentatively TRBD1 (5 bases). The V gene's germline CDR1 is LNHNV and CDR2 YYDKDF (reference sequence). The CDR3 totals 15 residues. V lost 2 bases to trimming and J lost 6 bases, with 16 bases between them. This CDR3 reads CATSRSLTVRAEAFF. The CDR3 coding sequence is TGTGCCACCAGCAGAAGCTTGACAGTCCGGGCTGAAGCTTTCTTT.

As DNA, the CDR3 is TGTGCCAGCAGCCCTGACAGATACACTGAAGCTTTCTTT. Protein sequence: CASSPDRYTEAFF. The J gene is TRBJ1-1, the V gene TRBV7-8; D might be TRBD1 (5 bases). The V end was cut by 5 bases, the J end by 3 bases, with 10 bases between. Germline CDR1 and CDR2: SGHVS and FQNEAQ. This CDR3 has 13 amino acids.

This chain joins TRBV10-1 and TRBJ2-7; D not resolved. Trimming shortened V by 6 bases and J by 8 bases, and 8 bases separated the two germline ends. This CDR3 region has 10 residues. Germline values: CDR1 WNHNN, CDR2 SYGVQD (reference sequence). CDR3 amino acids: CASRARKQYF. For the CDR3, the DNA is TGCGCCAGCAGGGCCCGCAAGCAGTACTTC.

The rearrangement uses TRBV18 and TRBJ2-7; D unclear. The V and J ends lost 5 bases and 3 bases respectively, with 11 bases between them. This CDR3 has 13 amino acids. Germline-derived CDR1 and CDR2 are KGHSH and LQKENI. The CDR3 coding sequence is TGTGCCAGCTCAGAGGTCCGGTTCTACGAGCAGTACTTC. It is translated as CASSEVRFYEQYF.

The chain has TRBV7-8 and TRBJ2-7; the D gene is possibly TRBD1 (5 bases). Germline assignment: CDR1 SGHVS and CDR2 FQNEAQ. Trimming took 5 bases from V and 3 from J, leaving 17 bases between them. The CDR3 loop spans 15 amino acids. The CDR3 region has the DNA TGTGCCAGCAGCAGTACAAGGGGTTGGAGCTACGAGCAGTACTTC. The encoded protein is CASSSTRGWSYEQYF. The variable domain in full, with the rest retrieved from reference TRBV7-8 and TRBJ2-7, is GAGVSQSPRYKVAKRGQDVALRCDPISGHVSLFWYQQALGQGPEFLTYFQNEAQLDKSGLPSDRFFAERPEGSVSTLKIQRTQQEDSAVYLCASSSTRGWSYEQYFGPGTRLTVT.

The chain has TRBV7-9 and TRBJ2-1; D is undetermined. The germline V and J ends were trimmed by 5 bases and 7 bases, with 18 bases remaining between them. Germline V gene data show CDR1 as SEHNR and CDR2 as FQNEAQ (reference sequence). CDR3 length equals 15 residues. The CDR3, as DNA: TGTGCCAGCAGCCCACAGATCGGCAACTTTAATGAGCAGTTCTTC. Encoded protein: CASSPQIGNFNEQFF.

V and J are TRBV19 and TRBJ1-5; perhaps TRBD1 as D (5 bases). The germline V gene encodes CDR1 LNHDA and CDR2 SQIVND (reference sequence). Trimming took 4 bases from V and 3 from J, leaving 13 bases between them. The length of the CDR3 is 15 residues. The CDR3 DNA is TGTGCCAGTAGTAACGGCCAGGGCTACAATCAGCCCCAGCATTTT. Translated, it gives CASSNGQGYNQPQHF.

CDR3 in amino acids: CASSAGTLSGNTIYF. The CDR3 DNA is TGCGCCAGCAGCGCTGGGACACTCTCTGGAAACACCATATATTTT. The chain has TRBV5-1 and TRBJ1-3, with D perhaps TRBD1 (6 bases). V gave up 4 bases and J gave up 0 bases, with 11 bases separating them. The germline CDR1 and CDR2 sequences are SGHRS and YFSETQ. The length of the CDR3 is 15 residues.

V gene TRBV4-1 combines with J gene TRBJ2-5, with 11 bases identical to TRBD2. With V trimmed by 0 bases and J by 0 bases, 9 bases remained unmatched. Germline CDR1 MGHRA, CDR2 YSYEKL. There are 19 residues in the CDR3. This CDR3 is CASSQDPSGRRGDQETQYF. The CDR3 DNA reads as TGCGCCAGCAGCCAAGACCCTAGCGGGAGGAGGGGCGACCAAGAGACCCAGTACTTC.

The gene calls are TRBV6-1 and TRBJ2-5; maybe TRBD2 (6 bases). The ends were cut back, 4 bases at V and 3 bases at J, with 12 bases in the middle. Germline V gene sequence: CDR1 MNHNS, CDR2 SASEGT. The CDR3 spans 14 residues. The CDR3 spells CASSAWGTEETQYF. The DNA of the CDR3 is TGTGCCAGCAGTGCGTGGGGGACTGAAGAGACCCAGTACTTC.

The chain is built from TRBV11-3 and TRBJ2-1; TRBD2 matches 11 bases. V lost 0 bases to trimming and J lost 7 bases; unmatched junction nucleotides: 2. Germline lookup yields CDR1 SGHNT and CDR2 YENEEA. The CDR3 consists of 15 residues. This CDR3 reads CASSLDASGGNEQFF. The CDR3 DNA is TGTGCCAGCAGCTTAGATGCTAGCGGGGGGAATGAGCAGTTCTTC.

This clone was found a few times. The rearrangement uses TRBV6-5 and TRBJ2-1; tentative D call: TRBD2 (6 bases). The CDR3 has 12 residues. Trimming pared 2 bases from V and 7 bases from J, leaving 6 bases between. Germline V gene sequence: CDR1 MNHEY, CDR2 SVGAGI. CDR3 bases: TGTGCCAGCAGTTACGGGGGGAATGAGCAGTTCTTC. Protein: CASSYGGNEQFF.

This clone was detected only a few times. The chain employs TRBV30 and TRBJ2-1, with D possibly TRBD1 on 5 matching bases. The V gene lost 1 base and the J gene lost 5 bases, with 15 bases spanning the gap. This CDR3 has 15 residues. Germline CDR1 is GTSNPN and CDR2 is SVGIG (reference sequence). In DNA form, the CDR3 reads TGTGCCTGGAGTGGAACAGGCTATAAGGACAATGAGCAGTTCTTC. This translates into CAWSGTGYKDNEQFF.

The gene calls are TRBV6-1 and TRBJ2-7; 12 bases line up with TRBD2. Trimming at V came to 6 bases and at J to 4 bases, leaving 7 bases not matched to a gene. CDR3 length: 15 amino acids. The V gene's germline CDR1 is MNHNS and CDR2 SASEGT. The DNA for the CDR3 is TGTGCCAGCAGGACTAGCGGGAGCCCCTTGTACGAGCAGTACTTC. Translating it yields CASRTSGSPLYEQYF.

The chain is built from TRBV6-5 and TRBJ1-2; D gene ambiguous. The CDR3 sequence is 14 residues long. V lost 6 bases, J lost 4 bases, and 15 bases lay in between. Looked up from germline, CDR1 is MNHEY and CDR2 is SVGAGI. The CDR3 loop reads CASSPDSWGYGYTF. The CDR3 nucleotides are TGTGCCAGCAGCCCGGACTCCTGGGGCTATGGCTACACCTTC.

The chain links TRBV6-5 to TRBJ1-2, with a weak D call TRBD1 (5 bases). CDR3 length: 15 amino acids. V lost 2 bases and J lost 6, with 16 bases in between. In germline, CDR1 is MNHEY, CDR2 SVGAGI. Here the CDR3 reads CASSYGTAFSDGYTF. The CDR3 coding sequence is TGTGCCAGCAGTTACGGGACTGCCTTTTCGGATGGCTACACCTTC.

The chain combines TRBV11-2 with TRBJ2-1; 10 bases match TRBD2. Germline V gene lookup returns CDR1 SGHAT and CDR2 FQNNGV. V gave up 5 bases and J gave up 0 bases; unmatched junction bases: 13. The CDR3 is 19 residues long. As DNA, the CDR3 is TGTGCCAGCAGCCCGAGGACTAGCGGCGCAAGATACTCCTACAATGAGCAGTTCTTC. Its translation is CASSPRTSGARYSYNEQFF.